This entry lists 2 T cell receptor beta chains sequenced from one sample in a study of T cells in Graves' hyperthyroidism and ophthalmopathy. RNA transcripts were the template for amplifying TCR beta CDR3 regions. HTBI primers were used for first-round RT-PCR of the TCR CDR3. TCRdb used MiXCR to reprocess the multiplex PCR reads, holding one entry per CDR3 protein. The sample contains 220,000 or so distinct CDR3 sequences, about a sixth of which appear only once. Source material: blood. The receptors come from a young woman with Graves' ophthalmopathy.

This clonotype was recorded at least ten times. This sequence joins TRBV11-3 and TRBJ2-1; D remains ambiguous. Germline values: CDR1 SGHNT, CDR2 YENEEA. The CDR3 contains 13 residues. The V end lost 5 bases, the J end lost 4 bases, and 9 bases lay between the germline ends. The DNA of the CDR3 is TGTGCCAGCAGCCAGACTGGGTACAATGAGCAGTTCTTC. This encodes CASSQTGYNEQFF.

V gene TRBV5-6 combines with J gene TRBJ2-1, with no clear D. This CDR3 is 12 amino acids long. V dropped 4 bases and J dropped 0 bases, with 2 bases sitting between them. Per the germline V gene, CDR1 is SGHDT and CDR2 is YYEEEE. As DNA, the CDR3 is TGTGCCAGCAGCCTCTCCTACAATGAGCAGTTCTTC. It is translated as CASSLSYNEQFF.